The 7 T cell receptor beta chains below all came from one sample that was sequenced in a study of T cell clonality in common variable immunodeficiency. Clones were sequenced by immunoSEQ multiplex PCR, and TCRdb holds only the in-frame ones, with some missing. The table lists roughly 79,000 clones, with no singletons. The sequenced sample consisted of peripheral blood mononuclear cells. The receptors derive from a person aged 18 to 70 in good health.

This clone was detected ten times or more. The CDR3 bases that were read are TGTGCCAGCAGCGAGCCCACGGCGGGGGGCCACGAG. Translation: CASSEPTAGGHE. The whole CDR3 sequence reads CASSEPTAGGHEQYF. This rearrangement joins TRBV7-8 to TRBJ2-7; 8 bases are a match to TRBD2. The observed sequence ends 3 residues before the CDR3 terminus, with the missing tail filled in from the germline J gene. This CDR3 comprises 15 residues. Germline values: CDR1 SGHVS, CDR2 FQNEAQ. J gave up 5 bases and V 5 bases, and 11 bases lay outside the gene matches.

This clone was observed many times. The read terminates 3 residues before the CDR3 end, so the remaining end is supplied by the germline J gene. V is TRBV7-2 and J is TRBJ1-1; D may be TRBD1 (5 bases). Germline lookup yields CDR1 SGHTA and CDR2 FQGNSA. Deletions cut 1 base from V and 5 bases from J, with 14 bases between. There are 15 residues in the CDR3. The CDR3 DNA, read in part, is TGTGCCAGCAGCTTAGTAAGGGGCTCTGGGACTGAA. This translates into CASSLVRGSGTE. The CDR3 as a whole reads CASSLVRGSGTEAFF.

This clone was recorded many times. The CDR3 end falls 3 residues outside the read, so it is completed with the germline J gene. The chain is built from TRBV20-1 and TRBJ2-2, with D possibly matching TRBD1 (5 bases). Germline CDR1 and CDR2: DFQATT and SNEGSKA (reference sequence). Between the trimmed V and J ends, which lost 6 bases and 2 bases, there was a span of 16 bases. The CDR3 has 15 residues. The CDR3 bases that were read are TGCAGTGCAACGAGACAGAATTCAAACACCGGGGAG. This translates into CSATRQNSNTGE. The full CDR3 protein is CSATRQNSNTGELFF.

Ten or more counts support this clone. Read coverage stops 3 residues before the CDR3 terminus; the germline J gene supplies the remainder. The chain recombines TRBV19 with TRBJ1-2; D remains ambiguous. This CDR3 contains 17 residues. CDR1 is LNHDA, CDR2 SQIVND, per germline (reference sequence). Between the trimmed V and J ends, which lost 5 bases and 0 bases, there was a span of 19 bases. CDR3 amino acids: CASSPDKSASSNYGYTF. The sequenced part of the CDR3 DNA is TGTGCCAGTAGTCCCGATAAAAGTGCGTCTTCTAACTATGGC. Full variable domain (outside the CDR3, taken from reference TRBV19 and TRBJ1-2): DGGITQSPKYLFRKEGQNVTLSCEQNLNHDAMYWYRQDPGQGLRLIYYSQIVNDFQKGDIAEGYSVSREKKESFPLTVTSAQKNPTAFYLCASSPDKSASSNYGYTFGSGTRLTVV.

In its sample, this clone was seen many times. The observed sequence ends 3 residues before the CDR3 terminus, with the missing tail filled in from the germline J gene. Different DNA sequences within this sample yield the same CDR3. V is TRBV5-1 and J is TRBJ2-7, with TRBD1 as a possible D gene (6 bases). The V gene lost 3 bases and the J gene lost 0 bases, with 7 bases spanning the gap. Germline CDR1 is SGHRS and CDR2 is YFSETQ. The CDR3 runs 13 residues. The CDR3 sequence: CASSSDSSYEQYF. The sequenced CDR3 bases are TGCGCCAGCAGCTCGGACAGCTCCTACGAG.

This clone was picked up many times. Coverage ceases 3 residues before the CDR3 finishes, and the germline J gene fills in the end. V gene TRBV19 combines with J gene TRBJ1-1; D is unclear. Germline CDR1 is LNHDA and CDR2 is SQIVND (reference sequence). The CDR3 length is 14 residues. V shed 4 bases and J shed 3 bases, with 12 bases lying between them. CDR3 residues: CASSTTSGDTEAFF. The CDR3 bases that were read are TGTGCCAGTAGTACAACTTCAGGCGACACTGAA.

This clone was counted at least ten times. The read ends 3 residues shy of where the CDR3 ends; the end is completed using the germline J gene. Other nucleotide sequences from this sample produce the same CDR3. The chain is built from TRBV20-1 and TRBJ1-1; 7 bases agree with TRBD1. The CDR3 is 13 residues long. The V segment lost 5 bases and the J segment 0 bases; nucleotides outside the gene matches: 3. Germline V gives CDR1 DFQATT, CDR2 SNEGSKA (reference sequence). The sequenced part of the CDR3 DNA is TGCAGTGCTCGGGACAGCATGAACACTGAA. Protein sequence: CSARDSMNTE. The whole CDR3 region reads CSARDSMNTEAFF.